The 23 T cell receptor beta chains given below trace back to one sample, sequenced in a study of shared clonotypes between healthy human individuals. Naive CD8 cells, CD45RO-negative and positively selected for CCR7, excluded terminally differentiated effector memory CD45RA+ cells. TCRdb's table, derived via immunoSEQ multiplex PCR, lists solely in-frame clones and lacks some. This sample has 760,000 or so clones, with 96% found just once. Sequenced material: naive CD8+ T cells sorted from blood. The receptors were gathered from a man under 40 in good health.

V and J are TRBV7-2 and TRBJ2-1; D call uncertain. V lost 4 bases and J lost 5, with 9 bases in between. The CDR3 is 13 amino acids. Germline CDR1 reads SGHTA; CDR2 reads FQGNSA. The CDR3 coding sequence is TGTGCCAGCAGCTACGGGCCCCACAATGAGCAGTTCTTC. It specifies CASSYGPHNEQFF.

V and J are TRBV9 and TRBJ1-1; D is undetermined. The CDR3 length is 15 residues. V lost 4 bases to trimming and J lost 0 bases, with 13 bases between them. CDR1 and CDR2 from the germline V gene are SGDLS and YYNGEE. CDR3 bases: TGTGCCAGCAGCCCGCTGGGGTTACTGAACACTGAAGCTTTCTTT. Translation gives CASSPLGLLNTEAFF.

The chain employs TRBV27 and TRBJ2-5; 12 bases line up with TRBD2. V trimming: 10 bases; J trimming: 1 base; junction bases outside the gene matches: 4. Germline values: CDR1 MNHEY, CDR2 SMNVEV (reference sequence). The CDR3 runs to 14 residues. CDR3 residues: CATRTSGIQETQYF. CDR3 sequence (DNA): TGTGCCACTAGGACTAGCGGGATCCAAGAGACCCAGTACTTC.

The V gene is TRBV2, the J gene TRBJ2-1; a possible D gene is TRBD2 (5 bases). Per germline, CDR1 SNHLY and CDR2 FYNNEI. V shed 3 bases and J shed 10 bases, with 22 bases lying between them. The CDR3 runs to 16 residues. Here the CDR3 reads CASSDHQPGVSSEQFF. CDR3 bases: TGTGCCAGCAGTGACCACCAACCCGGGGTTTCTAGCGAGCAGTTCTTC. The whole variable domain, remainder taken from reference TRBV2 and TRBJ2-1, is EPEVTQTPSHQVTQMGQEVILRCVPISNHLYFYWYRQILGQKVEFLVSFYNNEISEKSEIFDDQFSVERPDGSNFTLKIRSTKLEDSAMYFCASSDHQPGVSSEQFFGPGTRLTVL.

This sequence joins TRBV5-4 and TRBJ2-2; 8 positions match TRBD2. Germline values: CDR1 SGHNT, CDR2 YYREEE (reference sequence). This CDR3 has 14 residues. The trim removed 4 bases at V and 7 bases at J, leaving 6 bases unmatched. This chain's CDR3 is CASSLQREHGELFF. As DNA, the CDR3 is TGTGCCAGCAGCCTTCAGCGGGAGCACGGGGAGCTGTTTTTT.

This rearrangement joins TRBV6-5 to TRBJ2-1; 7 nucleotides align to TRBD2. This CDR3 spans 15 amino acids. J was trimmed by 12 bases and V by 3 bases; bases with no gene match: 14. CDR1 and CDR2 from the germline V gene are MNHEY and SVGAGI. This chain's CDR3 is CASSYGGDEAQWQFF. The CDR3 DNA follows: TGTGCCAGCAGTTATGGGGGGGACGAAGCGCAGTGGCAGTTCTTC.

The rearrangement joins TRBV15 to TRBJ2-7, with D perhaps TRBD2 (6 bases). The germline gives CDR1 LNHNV, CDR2 YYDKDF (reference sequence). V lost 4 bases, J lost 6 bases, and 16 bases lay in between. The CDR3 length is 14 residues. DNA of the CDR3: TGTGCCACCAGCAATCCCCGGGAGTCCGTCGAGCAGTACTTC. Translation gives CATSNPRESVEQYF.

With regard to this clone: This CDR3 is also generated by other DNA sequences in the sample. V is TRBV7-9 and J is TRBJ1-1; no clear D. Looked up from germline, CDR1 is SEHNR and CDR2 is FQNEAQ (reference sequence). The ends were cut back, 5 bases at V and 0 bases at J, with 1 base in the middle. The length of the CDR3 is 11 residues. CDR3 loop: CASSLNTEAFF. The CDR3 DNA is TGTGCCAGCAGCCTGAACACTGAAGCTTTCTTT.

V is TRBV5-1 and J is TRBJ2-3, with 9 bases fitting TRBD2. The V and J ends lost 0 bases and 5 bases, in that order; junction bases with no gene match: 4. CDR3 length equals 15 residues. CDR1 and CDR2 (germline): SGHRS, YFSETQ. CDR3 in DNA: TGCGCCAGCAGCTTGGGCGGGAGGGCCATAGATACGCAGTATTTT. Its translation: CASSLGGRAIDTQYF. Based on the CDR3 plus reference TRBV5-1 and TRBJ2-3, the full variable domain is KAGVTQTPRYLIKTRGQQVTLSCSPISGHRSVSWYQQTPGQGLQFLFEYFSETQRNKGNFPGRFSGRQFSNSRSEMNVSTLELGDSALYLCASSLGGRAIDTQYFGPGTRLTVL.

V gene TRBV7-9 combines with J gene TRBJ2-7; D not certain. The germline CDR1 and CDR2 sequences are SEHNR and FQNEAQ (reference sequence). The V gene lost 5 bases and the J gene lost 5 bases, with 10 bases spanning the gap. The CDR3 spans 12 residues. The CDR3 region has the DNA TGTGCCAGCAGCCCAGACTCGGACGAGCAGTACTTC. Protein: CASSPDSDEQYF. Full variable domain (rest looked up from reference TRBV7-9 and TRBJ2-7): DTGVSQNPRHKITKRGQNVTFRCDPISEHNRLYWYRQTLGQGPEFLTYFQNEAQLEKSRLLSDRFSAERPKGSFSTLEIQRTEQGDSAMYLCASSPDSDEQYFGPGTRLTVT.

This clone was seen only once. The J gene is TRBJ2-3, the V gene TRBV4-1, with D maybe TRBD1 (6 bases). Germline-derived CDR1 and CDR2 are MGHRA and YSYEKL. This CDR3 region has 15 residues. V shed 4 bases and J shed 0 bases, with 11 bases lying between them. CDR3 DNA: TGCGCCAGCAGCCCAGGGGCGGCTAGCACAGATACGCAGTATTTT. Translation gives CASSPGAASTDTQYF.

The V gene is TRBV29-1, the J gene TRBJ2-4, with D unresolved. Germline V CDR1 and CDR2: SQVTM, ANQGSEA. This CDR3 spans 11 amino acids. V was trimmed by 7 bases and J by 8 bases, leaving 12 bases between them. The CDR3 DNA sequence: TGCAGCGGACGGAAAATGGACATTCAGTACTTC. Translation: CSGRKMDIQYF.

The chain carries TRBV13 and TRBJ2-7, with D possibly matching TRBD2 (6 bases). The V end was cut by 5 bases, the J end by 3 bases, with 29 bases between. Germline V gene data show CDR1 as PRHDT and CDR2 as FYEKMQ (reference sequence). The CDR3 sequence is 19 residues long. The CDR3 nucleotides read TGTGCCAGCAGCCCAAAGGGAGTCGGGAGTAATCTTTTTCGCTACGAGCAGTACTTC. Protein: CASSPKGVGSNLFRYEQYF.

The chain recombines TRBV4-1 with TRBJ2-3; tentative D call: TRBD2 (6 bases). The ends were cut back, 1 base at V and 1 base at J, with 6 bases in the middle. Germline-derived CDR1 and CDR2 are MGHRA and YSYEKL. The CDR3 consists of 14 residues. CDR3 bases: TGCGCCAGCAGCCAAGTAGCGGGCACAGATACGCAGTATTTT. Translated, it gives CASSQVAGTDTQYF.

With respect to this clone: The sample carries other DNA sequences with the same CDR3. J is TRBJ2-7 and V is TRBV11-2; 7 bases match TRBD1. The CDR3 is 13 amino acids. The V and J ends lost 5 bases and 2 bases, in that order; junction bases with no gene match: 3. Germline lookup yields CDR1 SGHAT and CDR2 FQNNGV. CDR3 sequence (DNA): TGTGCCAGCAGCCTCGGGACAGCCTACGAGCAGTACTTC. As protein: CASSLGTAYEQYF.

The rearrangement uses TRBV10-1 and TRBJ2-1, with 8 bases fitting TRBD2. Germline V gene data show CDR1 as WNHNN and CDR2 as SYGVQD (reference sequence). The CDR3 runs 15 residues. J lost 2 bases, V lost 1 base, and 1 base had no gene match. The CDR3: CASSELRGAYNEQFF. The CDR3 DNA reads TGCGCCAGCAGTGAGTTGCGGGGGGCCTACAATGAGCAGTTCTTC.

The V call is TRBV28, the J call TRBJ1-2, with D maybe TRBD1 (5 bases). V was pared by 1 base and J by 3 bases, with 9 bases between. The germline gives CDR1 MDHEN, CDR2 SYDVKM. This CDR3 is built from 14 residues. CDR3 in amino acids: CASSLLGTDYGYTF. Written as DNA, the CDR3 is TGTGCCAGCAGTTTATTAGGGACGGACTATGGCTACACCTTC.

V and J are TRBV27 and TRBJ2-7; 8 bases line up with TRBD2. J lost 3 bases, V lost 0 bases, and 4 bases had no gene match. Per the germline V gene, CDR1 is MNHEY and CDR2 is SMNVEV (reference sequence). The CDR3 sequence is 15 residues long. The CDR3 loop is CASSLSPGTSYEQYF. As DNA, the CDR3 is TGTGCCAGCAGTTTATCACCCGGGACTAGCTACGAGCAGTACTTC.

V usage is TRBV30 and J usage is TRBJ2-2, with 7 bases aligning to TRBD2. With 1 base clipped from V and 7 bases from J, the junction kept 6 bases outside the gene matches. Germline values: CDR1 GTSNPN, CDR2 SVGIG (reference sequence). The length of the CDR3 is 14 residues. The CDR3 loop reads CAWSGLVAGGELFF. The DNA for the CDR3 is TGTGCCTGGAGTGGGTTGGTAGCGGGCGGGGAGCTGTTTTTT.

The rearrangement uses TRBV7-9 and TRBJ2-1; TRBD2 matches at 7 bases. Germline values: CDR1 SEHNR, CDR2 FQNEAQ (reference sequence). The trim removed 0 bases at V and 8 bases at J, leaving 4 bases unmatched. This CDR3 is 14 amino acids long. CDR3 bases: TGTGCCAGCAGCTTAGCGGGAGGGGATGATGAGCAGTTCTTC. This encodes CASSLAGGDDEQFF.

V is TRBV14 and J is TRBJ1-2; D not resolved. This CDR3 spans 15 amino acids. Germline V gene data show CDR1 as SGHDN and CDR2 as FVKESK. V lost 0 bases, J lost 4 bases, and 12 bases lay in between. CDR3 sequence: CASSQDRRNFYGYTF. The CDR3 DNA sequence: TGTGCCAGCAGCCAAGATCGGCGGAATTTCTATGGCTACACCTTC.

This chain joins TRBV28 and TRBJ1-4; no definite D call. In germline, CDR1 is MDHEN, CDR2 SYDVKM. V lost 4 bases and J lost 6, with 18 bases in between. The CDR3 runs to 16 residues. The CDR3 protein is CASSSPPLRHYEKLFF. Here the CDR3 DNA reads TGTGCCAGCAGTTCCCCGCCGTTAAGGCATTATGAAAAACTGTTTTTT.

J is TRBJ2-7 and V is TRBV5-1, with D possibly being TRBD2 (5 bases). Per germline, CDR1 SGHRS and CDR2 YFSETQ. CDR3 length: 14 amino acids. Trimming took off 3 bases at V and 3 bases at J, with 13 bases between the two ends. DNA of the CDR3: TGCGCCAGCAGCTGGAGGTCGAAGGGCTACGAGCAGTACTTC. Its translation is CASSWRSKGYEQYF.